The sequence of this TCR beta chain was determined in a study of T cells in Graves' hyperthyroidism and ophthalmopathy. Concerning this clonotype: The antigen is not known.

TCR beta CDR3 regions were amplified from RNA transcripts. The primer set for the first-round RT-PCR of the TCR CDR3 was HTBI. TCRdb reprocessed the multiplex PCR reads with MiXCR, giving one entry per CDR3 protein. The sample carries about 350,000 distinct CDR3 sequences, approximately 13% recorded once. Whole-study findings and limits: A 13 V-J signature model discriminated ophthalmopathy versus stable hyperthyroidism.

Germline V gene lookup returns CDR1 SGHRS and CDR2 YFSETQ. The CDR3 covers 15 residues. V lost 5 bases to trimming and J lost 5 bases, with 17 bases between them. Graves' hyperthyroidism without ophthalmopathy progression within 18 months was termed stable. Patients with uncontrolled infections, other autoimmune diseases, pregnancy or lactation were excluded. This TCR was sampled from a woman between 25 and 40 years old with Graves' hyperthyroidism. Sequenced material: blood. The gene calls are TRBV5-1 and TRBJ2-1; perhaps TRBD2 as D (6 bases). CDR3 protein: CASRPGLLQNNEQFF. CDR3 bases: TGCGCCAGCAGGCCGGGACTCTTACAAAACAATGAGCAGTTCTTC.